This T cell receptor beta chain was recovered during a study of T cell responses to AZD1222 COVID-19 vaccine (dated by TCRdb to the early 2020s). For the study in its entirety: AZD1222 recipients with second doses at about 4 weeks or about 12 weeks were pooled, because spike-specific TCR depth and breadth did not differ between schedules. TCR sequencing was performed for 230 to 250 trial participants, of whom around 210 were given two doses of AZD1222 and around 25 were given two doses of MenACWY control vaccine. Enrollment into the trials was organized by age into subgroups of 18-55, 56-69 and 70-plus years, and those subgroups contained roughly 150, 30 and 60 TCR-sequenced participants, respectively.

The CDR3 spans 17 residues, from the cysteine through the phenylalanine. The DNA shown is the 51-base CDR3, in frame from base 1. V is trimmed back by 6 bases and J by 2 bases, and the junction contains 13 bases that no gene match accounts for. CDR1 and CDR2 (MNHEY, SMNVEV) derive from the germline V gene (reference sequence). Interpreted using the paper, the time point label stands for: baseline before first vaccination. Vaccinee samples came from UK trials COV001 and COV002, including a single-blind randomized controlled phase 2/3 trial of AZD1222 (ChAdOx1 nCoV-19) in healthy adults. For TCRbeta chain sequencing, PBMC samples were collected from trial participants at day 0 and at day 28 after the second dose. What the work shows at the level of the full study, not this receptor alone: Conclusions about previously exposed vaccinees were limited because only 5 or 6 AZD1222 recipients were SARS-CoV-2 seropositive at baseline. Vaccine-associated CD4 TCRs spanned the whole spike protein, with dominant responses in regions 160-218 and 743-854. Because no day 14 peak-response samples were available, the repertoires could be characterized only after the peak T cell response. After two AZD1222 doses, both the breadth and the depth of spike-specific TCRs were significantly higher than at day 0 and than in MenACWY recipients. In the small 56-69-year group, the increase in depth fell short of significance, most likely because of low power. Most participants were white British and females outnumbered males, and the authors suggested that clonal diversity may have been underestimated. Reportedly, almost half of the unique spike-specific TCRs recognized epitopes lying outside the regions that are mutated in the B.1.351 and B.1.1.7 variants.

The CDR3 regions of human TCRbeta chains were subjected to immunosequencing. From the authors' description of their analysis: Repertoire TCRs were matched against a reference library of SARS-CoV-2-specific TCRs generated with the MIRA antigen-specificity platform. Breadth was defined as the fraction of unique TCRs that were SARS-CoV-2-associated, and depth was defined as the fraction of total T cells that were SARS-CoV-2-associated. Using the MIRA data, each spike-specific TCR was mapped to the spike region that the TCR reacts to and placed in a CD4 or CD8 class. Log10-transformed breadth and depth values were compared by one-way ANOVA with Sidak's multiple comparisons tests. TCRdb re-hosts the immuneACCESS table, in-frame sequences only. Its copies lack some clones; in the studies checked, an unresolved V gene accounts for under half of them, and the cause for the rest is not known. V and J calls and clone size are as listed in that table; D and trimming were resolved from the DNA. The sample includes 150,000 to 200,000 clones, with 90% to 95% observed a single time. Clones ranked in the top ten supply around 2.6% of the sample.

This clone appeared once. What this receptor recognizes is not known. Base qualities were left out, and no much larger clone turns up one base away. The sample consisted of peripheral blood, taken on day 0 of AZD1222 vaccination. The chain is made from TRBV27 and TRBJ2-1, and 7 junctional nucleotides match TRBD2. The TCR was taken from an adult in good health. Here the CDR3 is given as CASSRFPSGTTYNEQFF. The DNA sequence is TGTGCCAGCAGCCGCTTTCCGAGCGGGACCACCTACAATGAGCAGTTCTTC.